The 5 T cell receptor beta chains presented below share a single source sample, sequenced in a study of cytomegalovirus exposure and HLA in healthy donors. Both 60 Vbeta primers and 13 Jbeta primers went into the PCR. Clones were read by immunoSEQ multiplex PCR, and TCRdb kept only the in-frame ones, dropping some. The sample lists 95,000 to 110,000 clones; approximately 72% were seen once. The source material was PBMCs. Source of these receptors: a woman aged 45-65 years in good health and CMV-seronegative.

The chain has TRBV5-1 and TRBJ1-6, with 8 bases that match TRBD1. Germline CDR1 SGHRS, CDR2 YFSETQ. The CDR3 loop spans 14 amino acids. With V trimmed by 5 bases and J by 8 bases, 6 bases remained unmatched. CDR3: CASRPGTGDSPLHF. The CDR3 DNA is TGCGCCAGCAGACCCGGGACAGGTGATTCACCCCTCCACTTT.

The chain is built from TRBV7-2 and TRBJ1-5; 7 nucleotides agree with TRBD1. This CDR3 is built from 13 residues. J lost 8 bases, V lost 5 bases, and 6 bases had no gene match. CDR1 and CDR2 (germline): SGHTA, FQGNSA. CDR3 nucleotide sequence: TGTGCCAGCAGCCCGGACAGGCTTGAGCCCCAGCATTTT. This sequence encodes CASSPDRLEPQHF.

This chain joins TRBV28 and TRBJ2-7; D might be TRBD2 (6 bases). The CDR3 contains 15 residues. CDR1 is MDHEN and CDR2 is SYDVKM in the germline V gene. Trimming took off 6 bases at V and 0 bases at J, with 15 bases between the two ends. CDR3 nucleotides: TGTGCCAGCAGATATCAGGGACTTCCCTCCTACGAGCAGTACTTC. Residues: CASRYQGLPSYEQYF.

V gene TRBV29-1 combines with J gene TRBJ1-2; 7 bases match TRBD1. This CDR3 is 13 amino acids long. CDR1 and CDR2 from the germline V gene are SQVTM and ANQGSEA. The V and J ends lost 3 bases and 4 bases, in that order; junction bases with no gene match: 5. The CDR3 region has the DNA TGCAGCGTTGAGGGGGACAGTTTCTATGGCTACACCTTC. It translates to CSVEGDSFYGYTF.

The chain employs TRBV7-2 and TRBJ1-2; TRBD1 matches at 7 bases. The CDR3 has 16 amino acids. Looked up from germline, CDR1 is SGHTA and CDR2 is FQGNSA. V was pared by 0 bases and J by 7 bases, with 11 bases of the junction left unmatched. The CDR3 DNA reads as TGTGCCAGCAGCTTAGCGTTAGGGAGACAGGGTCCTGGCTACACCTTC. This encodes CASSLALGRQGPGYTF.